The present TCR beta chain was sequenced within a study of radiation and T cells in renal cell carcinoma. Sequencing used immunoSEQ multiplex PCR; TCRdb keeps in-frame clones, though not all of them. The sample lists roughly 130,000 clones; 88% were seen once. The V segment lost 6 bases and the J segment 9 bases; nucleotides outside the gene matches: 10. The CDR3 is 14 residues long. The V gene's germline CDR1 is SNHLY and CDR2 FYNNEI. Regarding time point: blood 2 weeks post-SBRT. Treatment given: 15 Gy SBRT to primary tumor, nephrectomy 4 weeks later. The source is a woman between 70 and 85 years old with renal cell carcinoma. The sample consisted of blood, taken from a patient whose treatment included radiotherapy and nephrectomy. J is TRBJ1-5 and V is TRBV2; 8 bases agree with TRBD1. This CDR3 is CASRPDRGKGPQHF. Here the CDR3 DNA reads TGTGCCAGCAGACCCGACAGGGGAAAGGGGCCCCAGCATTTT.